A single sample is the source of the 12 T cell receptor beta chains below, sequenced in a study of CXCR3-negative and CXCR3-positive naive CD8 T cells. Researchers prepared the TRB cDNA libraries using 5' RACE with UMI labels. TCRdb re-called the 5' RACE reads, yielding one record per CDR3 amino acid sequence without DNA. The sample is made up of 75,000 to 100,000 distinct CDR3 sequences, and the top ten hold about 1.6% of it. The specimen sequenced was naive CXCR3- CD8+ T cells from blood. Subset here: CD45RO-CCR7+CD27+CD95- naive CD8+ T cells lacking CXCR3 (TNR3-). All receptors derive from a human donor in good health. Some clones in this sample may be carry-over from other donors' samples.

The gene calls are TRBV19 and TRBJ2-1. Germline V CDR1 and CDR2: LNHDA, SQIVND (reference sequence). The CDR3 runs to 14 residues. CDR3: CASSFTGPYNEQFF.

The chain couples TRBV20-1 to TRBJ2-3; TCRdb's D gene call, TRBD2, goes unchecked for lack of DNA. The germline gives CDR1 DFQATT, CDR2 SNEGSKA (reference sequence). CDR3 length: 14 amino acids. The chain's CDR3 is CSAHLAGVRDTQYF.

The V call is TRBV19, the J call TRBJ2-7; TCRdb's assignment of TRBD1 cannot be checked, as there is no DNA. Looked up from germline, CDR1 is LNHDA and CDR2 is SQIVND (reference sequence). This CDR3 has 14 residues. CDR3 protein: CASSGTGSSHEQYF.

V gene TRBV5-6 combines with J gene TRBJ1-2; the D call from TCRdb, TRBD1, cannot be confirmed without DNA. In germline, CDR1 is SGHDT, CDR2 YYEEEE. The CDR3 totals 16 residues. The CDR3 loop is CASSLTPGTGSGGYTF. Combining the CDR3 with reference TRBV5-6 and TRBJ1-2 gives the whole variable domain DAGVTQSPTHLIKTRGQQVTLRCSPKSGHDTVSWYQQALGQGPQFIFQYYEEEERQRGNFPDRFSGHQFPNYSSELNVNALLLGDSALYLCASSLTPGTGSGGYTFGSGTRLTVV.

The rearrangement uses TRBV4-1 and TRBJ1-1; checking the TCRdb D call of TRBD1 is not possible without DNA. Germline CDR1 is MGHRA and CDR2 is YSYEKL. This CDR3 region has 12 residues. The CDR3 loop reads CASSTGLTEAFF.

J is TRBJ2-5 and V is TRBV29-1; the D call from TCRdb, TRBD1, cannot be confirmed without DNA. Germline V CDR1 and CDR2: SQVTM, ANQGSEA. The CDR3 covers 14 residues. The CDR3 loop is CSVEDSDIKETQYF.

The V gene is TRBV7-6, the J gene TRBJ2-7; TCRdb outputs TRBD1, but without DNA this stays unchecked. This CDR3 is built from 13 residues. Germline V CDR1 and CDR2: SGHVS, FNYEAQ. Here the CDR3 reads CASSGMGGYEQYF.

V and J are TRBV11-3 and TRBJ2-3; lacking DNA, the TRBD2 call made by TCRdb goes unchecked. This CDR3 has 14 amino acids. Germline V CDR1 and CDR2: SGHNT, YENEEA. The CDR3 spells CASSGRGLADTQYF.

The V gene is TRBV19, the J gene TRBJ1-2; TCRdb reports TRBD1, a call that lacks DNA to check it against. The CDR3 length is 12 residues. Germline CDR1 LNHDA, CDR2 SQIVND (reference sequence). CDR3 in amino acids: CASSMPGGGYTF. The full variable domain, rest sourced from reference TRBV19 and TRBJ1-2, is DGGITQSPKYLFRKEGQNVTLSCEQNLNHDAMYWYRQDPGQGLRLIYYSQIVNDFQKGDIAEGYSVSREKKESFPLTVTSAQKNPTAFYLCASSMPGGGYTFGSGTRLTVV.

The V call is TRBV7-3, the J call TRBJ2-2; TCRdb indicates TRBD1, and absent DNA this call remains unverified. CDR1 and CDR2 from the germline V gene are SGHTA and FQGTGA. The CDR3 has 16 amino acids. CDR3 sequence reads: CASSPGQGENTGELFF. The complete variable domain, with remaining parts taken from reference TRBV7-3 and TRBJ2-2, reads GAGVSQTPSNKVTEKGKYVELRCDPISGHTALYWYRQSLGQGPEFLIYFQGTGAADDSGLPNDRFFAVRPEGSVSTLKIQRTERGDSAVYLCASSPGQGENTGELFFGEGSRLTVL.

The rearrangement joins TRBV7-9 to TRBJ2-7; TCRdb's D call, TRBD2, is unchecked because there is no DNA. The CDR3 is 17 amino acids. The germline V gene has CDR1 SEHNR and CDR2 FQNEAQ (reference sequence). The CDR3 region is CASSLTGLADPFYEQYF.

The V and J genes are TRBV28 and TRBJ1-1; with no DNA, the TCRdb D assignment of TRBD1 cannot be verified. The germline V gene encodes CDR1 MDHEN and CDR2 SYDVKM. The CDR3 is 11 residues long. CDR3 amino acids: CASSYRDRAFF.